This note documents a single T cell receptor beta chain sequence. These data come from a study of CD8 T cells in Susac syndrome. Reverse transcription of roughly 0.5 to 1 ug RNA was carried out with random hexamers. Each CDR3 protein is one row after TCRdb ran MiXCR on the immunoSEQ multiplex PCR reads. The sample has about 140,000 distinct CDR3 sequences, just under 95% seen once. From germline, CDR1 is ENHRY and CDR2 SYGVKD. The CDR3 spans 16 residues. V dropped 2 bases and J dropped 7; count of bases not matched to a gene: 6. Sample: CD4+ T cells from PBMCs. This sequence joins TRBV10-3 and TRBJ2-1, with TRBD1 identical over 12 bases. The sequence derives from a human donor with Susac syndrome. The CDR3 DNA sequence: TGTGCCATCAGTGAGCCCGGGACAGGGGGCATTAATGAGCAGTTCTTC. Its protein product is CAISEPGTGGINEQFF.